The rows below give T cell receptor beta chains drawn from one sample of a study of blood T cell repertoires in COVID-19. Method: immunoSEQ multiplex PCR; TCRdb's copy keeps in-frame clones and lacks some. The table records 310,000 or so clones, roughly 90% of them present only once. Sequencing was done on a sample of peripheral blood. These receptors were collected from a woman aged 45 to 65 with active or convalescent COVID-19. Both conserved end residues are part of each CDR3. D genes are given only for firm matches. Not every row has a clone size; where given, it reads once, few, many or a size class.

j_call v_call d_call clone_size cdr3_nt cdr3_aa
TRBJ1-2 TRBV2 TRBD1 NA TGTGCCAGCACCCTGGGACAGGGACCCTATGGCTACACCTTC CASTLGQGPYGYTF
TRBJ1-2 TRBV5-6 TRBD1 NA TGTGCCAGCAGCCCCGGGACAGGCTACTATGGCTACACCTTC CASSPGTGYYGYTF
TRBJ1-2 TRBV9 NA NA TGTGCCAGCAGCGCCATCCTCGAGGTCTATGGCTACACCTTC CASSAILEVYGYTF
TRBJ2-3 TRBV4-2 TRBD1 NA TGTGCCAGCAGCCAAGGTACAGGGGGTAGCACAGATACGCAGTATTTT CASSQGTGGSTDTQYF
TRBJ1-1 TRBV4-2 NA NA TGTGCCAGCAGCCAAGCGGGGAGCACTGAAGCTTTCTTT CASSQAGSTEAFF
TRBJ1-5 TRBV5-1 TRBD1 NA TGCGCCAGCAGCTCCTCGGGACAGAATAATCAGCCCCAGCATTTT CASSSSGQNNQPQHF
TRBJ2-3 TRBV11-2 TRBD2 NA TGTGCCAGCAGCTTACCCCCGGGACTAGGTTATGCAGATACGCAGTATTTT CASSLPPGLGYADTQYF
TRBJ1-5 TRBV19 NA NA TGTGCCAGTAGTATTCCCCCAGGGGACAGCAATCAGCCCCAGCATTTT CASSIPPGDSNQPQHF
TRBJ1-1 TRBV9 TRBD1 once TGTGCCAGCTCACAGGGGGCGAACACTGAAGCTTTCTTT CASSQGANTEAFF
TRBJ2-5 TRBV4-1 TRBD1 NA TGCGCCAGCAGCCAAAGGACAGGGTACCAAGAGACCCAGTACTTC CASSQRTGYQETQYF
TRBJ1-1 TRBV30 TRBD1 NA TGTGCCTGGAGTACAGGGGGCCTTGAAGCTTTCTTT CAWSTGGLEAFF